What follows is one T cell receptor (beta chain) and its context. Its antigen is as yet unknown. The sample is drawn from a study of T cell responses to AZD1222 COVID-19 vaccine. The assay was immunoSEQ multiplex PCR, and TCRdb's table has in-frame clones only and misses some. The sample consists of 100,000 to 150,000 clones, around 85% of them appearing once. Findings and caveats of the study: Targets within unmutated variant regions were reportedly found for nearly half of spike-specific TCRs.

The clonotype was recovered from an adult who received the AZD1222 COVID-19 vaccine. Sample: peripheral blood, taken 28 days after the second AZD1222 dose.

The CDR3 is CASSSGKNTEAFF. CDR3 nucleotides: TGTGCCAGCAGCTCCGGTAAGAACACTGAAGCTTTCTTT. The rearrangement uses TRBV7-6 and TRBJ1-1; D remains unclear. The CDR3 is made up of 13 amino acids. With 4 bases removed from V and 1 base from J, the gap between germline ends came to 7 bases. Germline CDR1 is SGHVS and CDR2 is FNYEAQ.